This TCR beta chain was identified in a study of cytomegalovirus exposure and HLA in healthy donors. Study-level findings and limits: Roughly uniform depth of sequencing across donors was assumed in presence/absence analyses. In an earlier analysis, most TCR beta V segments were productive about 87% or about 30% of the time. Rarity held for most TCR sequences, but there were some public TCRs that occurred in many donors. Solely CMV serostatus was available to characterize immune exposure.

PCR involved 60 Vbeta and 13 Jbeta primers. The repertoire was sequenced with immunoSEQ multiplex PCR; TCRdb's copy has only in-frame clones and lacks some. The ten most abundant clones cover approximately 6.5% of a sample with under 200,000 clones. With regard to this clone: Its antigen is undetermined.

Between the trimmed V and J ends, which lost 2 bases and 5 bases, there was a span of 17 bases. This CDR3 region has 16 residues. Per the germline V gene, CDR1 is MNHNS and CDR2 is SASEGT. The source is a man aged 30-40 years in good health and CMV-seronegative. Sequencing was carried out using PBMCs. This rearrangement joins TRBV6-1 to TRBJ2-3, with a possible D match to TRBD1 (6 bases). In nucleotides, the CDR3 is TGTGCCAGCAGTGAAACAGGGAACAAGGGTGGAGATACGCAGTATTTT. This codes for CASSETGNKGGDTQYF.